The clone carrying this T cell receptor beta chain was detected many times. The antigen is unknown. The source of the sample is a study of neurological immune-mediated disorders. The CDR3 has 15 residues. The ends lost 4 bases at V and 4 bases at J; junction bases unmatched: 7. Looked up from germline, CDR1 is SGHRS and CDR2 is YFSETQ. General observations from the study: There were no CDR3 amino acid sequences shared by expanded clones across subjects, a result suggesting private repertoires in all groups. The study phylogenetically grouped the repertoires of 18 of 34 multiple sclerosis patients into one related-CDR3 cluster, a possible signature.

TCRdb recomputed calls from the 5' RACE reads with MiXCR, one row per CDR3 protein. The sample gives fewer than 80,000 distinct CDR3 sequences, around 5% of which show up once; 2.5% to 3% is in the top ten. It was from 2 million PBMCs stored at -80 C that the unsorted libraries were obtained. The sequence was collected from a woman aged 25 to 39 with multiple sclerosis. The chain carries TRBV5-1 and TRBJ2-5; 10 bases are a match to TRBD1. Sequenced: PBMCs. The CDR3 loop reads CASSPGTGVGETQYF. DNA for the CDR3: TGCGCCAGCAGCCCCGGGACAGGGGTCGGAGAGACCCAGTACTTC.